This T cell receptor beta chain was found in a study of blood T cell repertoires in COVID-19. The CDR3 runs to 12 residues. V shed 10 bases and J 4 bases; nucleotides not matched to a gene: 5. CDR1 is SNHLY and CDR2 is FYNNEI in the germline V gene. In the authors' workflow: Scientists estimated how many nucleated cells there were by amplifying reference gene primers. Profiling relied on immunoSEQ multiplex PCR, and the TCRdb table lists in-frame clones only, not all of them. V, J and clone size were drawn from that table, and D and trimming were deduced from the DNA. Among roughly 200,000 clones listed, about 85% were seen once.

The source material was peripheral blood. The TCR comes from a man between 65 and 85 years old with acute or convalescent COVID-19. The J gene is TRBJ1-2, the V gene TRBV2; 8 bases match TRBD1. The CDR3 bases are TGTGCCAATGGACAGGGCACCTATGGCTACACCTTC. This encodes CANGQGTYGYTF.